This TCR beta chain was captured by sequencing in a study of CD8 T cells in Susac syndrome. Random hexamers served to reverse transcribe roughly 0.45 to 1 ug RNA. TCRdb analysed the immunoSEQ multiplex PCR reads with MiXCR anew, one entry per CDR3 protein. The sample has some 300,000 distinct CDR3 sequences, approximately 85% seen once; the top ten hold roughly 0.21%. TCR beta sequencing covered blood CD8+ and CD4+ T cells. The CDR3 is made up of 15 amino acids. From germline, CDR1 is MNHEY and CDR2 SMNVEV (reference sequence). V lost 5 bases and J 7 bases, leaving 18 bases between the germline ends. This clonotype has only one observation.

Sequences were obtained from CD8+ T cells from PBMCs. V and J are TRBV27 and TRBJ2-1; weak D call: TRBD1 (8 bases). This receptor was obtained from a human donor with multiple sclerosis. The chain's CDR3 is CASSAGTTGGNEQFF. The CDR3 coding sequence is TGTGCCAGCAGTGCGGGGACTACAGGGGGGAATGAGCAGTTCTTC.